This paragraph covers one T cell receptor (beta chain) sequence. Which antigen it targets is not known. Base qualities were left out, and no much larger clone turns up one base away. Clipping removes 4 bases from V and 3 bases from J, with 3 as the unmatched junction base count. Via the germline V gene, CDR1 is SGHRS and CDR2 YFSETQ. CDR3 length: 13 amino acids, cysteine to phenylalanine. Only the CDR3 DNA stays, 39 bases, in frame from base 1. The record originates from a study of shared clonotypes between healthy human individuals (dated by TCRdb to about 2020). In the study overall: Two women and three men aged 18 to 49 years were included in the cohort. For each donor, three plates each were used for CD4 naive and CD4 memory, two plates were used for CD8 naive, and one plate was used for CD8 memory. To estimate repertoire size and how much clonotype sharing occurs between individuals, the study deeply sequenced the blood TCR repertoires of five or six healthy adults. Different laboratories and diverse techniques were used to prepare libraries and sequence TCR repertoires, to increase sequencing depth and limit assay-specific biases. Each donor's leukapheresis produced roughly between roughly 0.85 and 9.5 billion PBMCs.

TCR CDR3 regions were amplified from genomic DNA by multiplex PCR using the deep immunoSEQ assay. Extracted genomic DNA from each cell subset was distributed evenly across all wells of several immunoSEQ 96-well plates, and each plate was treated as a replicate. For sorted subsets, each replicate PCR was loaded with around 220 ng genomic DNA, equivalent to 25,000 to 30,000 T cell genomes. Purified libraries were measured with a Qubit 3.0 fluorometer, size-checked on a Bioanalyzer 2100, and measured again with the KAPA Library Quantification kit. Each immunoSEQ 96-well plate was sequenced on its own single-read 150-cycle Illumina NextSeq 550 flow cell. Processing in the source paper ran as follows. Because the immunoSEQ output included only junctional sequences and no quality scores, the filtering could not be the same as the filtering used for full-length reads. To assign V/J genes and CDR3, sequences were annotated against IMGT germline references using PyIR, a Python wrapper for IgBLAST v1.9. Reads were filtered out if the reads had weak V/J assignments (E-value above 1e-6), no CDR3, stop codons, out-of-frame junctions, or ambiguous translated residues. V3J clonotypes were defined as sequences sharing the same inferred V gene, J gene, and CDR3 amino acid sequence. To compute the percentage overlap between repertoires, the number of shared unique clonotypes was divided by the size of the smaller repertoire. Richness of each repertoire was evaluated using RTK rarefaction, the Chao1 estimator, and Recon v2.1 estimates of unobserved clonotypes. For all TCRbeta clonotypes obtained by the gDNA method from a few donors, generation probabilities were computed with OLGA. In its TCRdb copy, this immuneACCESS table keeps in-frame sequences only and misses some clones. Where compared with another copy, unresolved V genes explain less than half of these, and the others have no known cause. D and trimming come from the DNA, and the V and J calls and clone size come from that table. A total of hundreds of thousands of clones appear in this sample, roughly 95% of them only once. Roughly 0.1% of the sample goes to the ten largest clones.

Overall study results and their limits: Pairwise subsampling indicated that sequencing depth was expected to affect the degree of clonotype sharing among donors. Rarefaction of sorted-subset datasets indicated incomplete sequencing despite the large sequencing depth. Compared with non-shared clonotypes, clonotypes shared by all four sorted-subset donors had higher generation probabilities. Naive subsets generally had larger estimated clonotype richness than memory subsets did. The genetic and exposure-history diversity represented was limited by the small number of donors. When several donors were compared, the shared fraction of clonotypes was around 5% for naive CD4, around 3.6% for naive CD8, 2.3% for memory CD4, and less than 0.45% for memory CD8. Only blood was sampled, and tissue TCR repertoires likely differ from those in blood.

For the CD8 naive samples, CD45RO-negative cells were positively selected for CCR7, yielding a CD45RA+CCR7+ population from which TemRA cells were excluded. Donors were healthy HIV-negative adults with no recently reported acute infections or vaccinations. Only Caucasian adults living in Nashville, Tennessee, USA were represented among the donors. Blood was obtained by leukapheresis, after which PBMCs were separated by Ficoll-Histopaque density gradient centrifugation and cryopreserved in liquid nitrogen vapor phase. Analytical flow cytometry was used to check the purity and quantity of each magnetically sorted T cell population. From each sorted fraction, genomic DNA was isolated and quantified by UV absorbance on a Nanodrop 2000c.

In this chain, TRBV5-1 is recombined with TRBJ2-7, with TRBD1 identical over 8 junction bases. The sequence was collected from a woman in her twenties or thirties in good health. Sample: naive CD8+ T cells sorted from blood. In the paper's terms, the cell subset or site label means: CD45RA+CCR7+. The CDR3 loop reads CASSAGQGYEQYF. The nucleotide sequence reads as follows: TGCGCCAGCAGCGCAGGACAGGGCTACGAGCAGTACTTC.